This T cell receptor beta chain was recorded in a study of CD4+ T cells in melanoma. Study-level results: In melanoma, neoantigen-specific CD4+ T cells reportedly differed in differentiation state. CD8+ T cell, macrophage and B cell function reportedly correlated with neoantigen-specific CD4+ T cells.

Turning to this clone: Its antigen remains unknown.

Germline values: CDR1 SGHNT, CDR2 YENEEA. This CDR3 has 13 amino acids. The V end was cut by 0 bases, the J end by 6 bases, with 9 bases between. The assay was immunoSEQ multiplex PCR, and TCRdb's table has in-frame clones only and misses some. In the table there are over 45,000 clones, 55% to 75% of which are singletons. The receptor was isolated from a human donor with melanoma. V gene TRBV11-3 combines with J gene TRBJ2-7, with D maybe TRBD1 (5 bases). The sequencing sample was made of tumor tissue. In DNA, the CDR3 is TGTGCCAGCAGCTTAGACCGGACACGCGAGCAGTACTTC. This codes for CASSLDRTREQYF.